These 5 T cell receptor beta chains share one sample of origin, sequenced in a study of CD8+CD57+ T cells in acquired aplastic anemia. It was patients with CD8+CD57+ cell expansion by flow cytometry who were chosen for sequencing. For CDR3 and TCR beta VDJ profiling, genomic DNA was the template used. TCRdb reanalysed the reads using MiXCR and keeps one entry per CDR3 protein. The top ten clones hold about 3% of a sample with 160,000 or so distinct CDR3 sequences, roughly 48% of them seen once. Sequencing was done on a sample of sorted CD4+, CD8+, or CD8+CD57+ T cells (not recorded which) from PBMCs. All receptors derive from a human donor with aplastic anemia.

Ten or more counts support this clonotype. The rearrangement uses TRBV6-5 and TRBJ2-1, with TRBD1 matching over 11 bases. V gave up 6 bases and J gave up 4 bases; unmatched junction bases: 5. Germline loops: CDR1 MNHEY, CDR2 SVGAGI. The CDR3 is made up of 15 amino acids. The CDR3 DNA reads TGTGCCAGCAGGGGTGGACAGGGGGCTTACAATGAGCAGTTCTTC. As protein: CASRGGQGAYNEQFF.

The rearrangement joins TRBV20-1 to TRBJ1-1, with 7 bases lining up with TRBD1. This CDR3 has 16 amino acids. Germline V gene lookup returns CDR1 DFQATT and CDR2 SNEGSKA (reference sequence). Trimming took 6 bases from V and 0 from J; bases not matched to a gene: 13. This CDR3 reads CSAPGGRGSMNTEAFF. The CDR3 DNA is TGCAGTGCCCCGGGGGGCAGGGGGTCGATGAACACTGAAGCTTTCTTT.

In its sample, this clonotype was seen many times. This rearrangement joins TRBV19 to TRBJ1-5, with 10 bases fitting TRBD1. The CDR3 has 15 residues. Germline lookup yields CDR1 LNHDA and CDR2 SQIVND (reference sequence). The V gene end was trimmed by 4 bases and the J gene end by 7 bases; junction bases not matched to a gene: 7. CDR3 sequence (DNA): TGTGCCAGTAGTACAGAGGGACAGGGGAACCAGCCCCAGCATTTT. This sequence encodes CASSTEGQGNQPQHF.

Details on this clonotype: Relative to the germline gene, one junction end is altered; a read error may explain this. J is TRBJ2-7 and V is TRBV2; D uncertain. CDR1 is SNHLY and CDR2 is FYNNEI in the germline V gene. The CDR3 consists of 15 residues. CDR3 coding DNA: TGCGCCAGCAGCCAAGATAAGGGAATAGCCTACGAGCAGTACTTC. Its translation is CASSQDKGIAYEQYF. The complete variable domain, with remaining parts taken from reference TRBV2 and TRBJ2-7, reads EPEVTQTPSHQVTQMGQEVILRCVPISNHLYFYWYRQILGQKVEFLVSFYNNEISEKSEIFDDQFSVERPDGSNFTLKIRSTKLEDSAMYFCASSQDKGIAYEQYFGPGTRLTVT.

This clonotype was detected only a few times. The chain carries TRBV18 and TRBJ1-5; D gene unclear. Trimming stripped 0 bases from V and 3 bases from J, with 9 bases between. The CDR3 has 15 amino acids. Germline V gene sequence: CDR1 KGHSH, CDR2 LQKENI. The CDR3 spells CASSPPMTVNQPQHF. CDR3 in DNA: TGTGCCAGCTCACCACCGATGACGGTCAATCAGCCCCAGCATTTT.